What follows are 19 T cell receptor beta chains derived from one specimen sequenced in a study of T cells in Graves' hyperthyroidism and ophthalmopathy. Using RNA transcripts as the source, TCR beta CDR3 regions were amplified. Primed by the HTBI set, a first-round RT-PCR was run on the TCR CDR3. A single record per CDR3 protein comes from TCRdb applying MiXCR to the multiplex PCR reads. The table lists approximately 620,000 distinct CDR3 sequences, more than 15% of them singletons, with about 3.5% in the top ten. Specimen: blood. Receptor source: a middle-aged woman with Graves' ophthalmopathy.

This rearrangement joins TRBV18 to TRBJ2-2, with 7 bases lining up with TRBD1. The CDR3 totals 15 residues. The V and J ends lost 0 bases and 5 bases, in that order; junction bases with no gene match: 3. The germline V gene has CDR1 KGHSH and CDR2 LQKENI. CDR3 amino acids: CASSPPDRETGELFF. DNA for the CDR3: TGTGCCAGCTCACCACCCGACAGGGAGACCGGGGAGCTGTTTTTT.

This clonotype was observed a handful of times. The chain uses TRBV28 and TRBJ2-2; maybe TRBD2 (6 bases). V was trimmed by 6 bases and J by 4 bases, leaving 15 bases between them. The CDR3 loop spans 15 amino acids. Germline CDR1 and CDR2: MDHEN and SYDVKM. For the CDR3, the DNA is TGTGCCAGCAGCGGGGGACCTCATCCCACCGGGGAGCTGTTTTTT. Protein product: CASSGGPHPTGELFF.

This clonotype appeared a few times. Being one base from a much bigger clone, this may be a read error. This sequence joins TRBV28 and TRBJ2-1; D remains unclear. The V end lost 6 bases, the J end lost 6 bases, and 18 bases lay between the germline ends. This CDR3 comprises 15 residues. From germline, CDR1 is MDHEN and CDR2 SYDVKM. The chain's CDR3 is CASRSVAPPSNEQFF. DNA for the CDR3: TGTGCCAGCAGATCTGTGGCGCCACCCAGCAATGAGCAGTTCTTC.

This clonotype showed up many times. V and J are TRBV5-1 and TRBJ1-2, with 7 bases lining up with TRBD1. Germline lookup yields CDR1 SGHRS and CDR2 YFSETQ. The trim removed 0 bases at V and 6 bases at J, leaving 5 bases unmatched. The CDR3 loop spans 14 amino acids. DNA for the CDR3: TGCGCCAGCAGCTTGGACCGACAGGGACATGGCTACACCTTC. Translated, it gives CASSLDRQGHGYTF.

The table lists this clonotype with many counts. The chain joins TRBV12-3 or TRBV12-4 to TRBJ2-3, with 7 bases aligning to TRBD2. With V trimmed by 8 bases and J by 5 bases, 7 bases remained unmatched. The CDR3 sequence is 13 residues long. The CDR3 DNA reads as TGTGCCAGCGCTCCCAGGGAGGGAGATACGCAGTATTTT. Encoded protein: CASAPREGDTQYF.

The J gene is TRBJ2-1, the V gene TRBV11-2; TRBD1 or TRBD2 may be the D gene (5 bases each). This CDR3 is 17 amino acids long. Trimming pared 3 bases from V and 4 bases from J, leaving 19 bases between. Germline V CDR1 and CDR2: SGHAT, FQNNGV. Here the CDR3 reads CASSFIAGTDLYNEQFF. CDR3 coding DNA: TGTGCCAGCAGCTTCATCGCCGGGACGGATCTATACAATGAGCAGTTCTTC.

This clonotype was seen a handful of times. The chain joins TRBV24-1 to TRBJ2-1; D gene uncertain. Germline CDR1 KGHDR, CDR2 SFDVKD. The CDR3 is 14 residues long. Between the trimmed V and J ends, which lost 7 bases and 2 bases, there was a span of 11 bases. The CDR3: CATRSIYAYNEQFF. The CDR3 region has the DNA TGTGCCACCAGGTCCATTTATGCCTACAATGAGCAGTTCTTC.

J is TRBJ2-7 and V is TRBV20-1; 8 bases agree with TRBD1. CDR1 is DFQATT and CDR2 is SNEGSKA in the germline V gene (reference sequence). This CDR3 region has 16 residues. V trimming: 6 bases; J trimming: 2 bases; junction bases outside the gene matches: 15. In DNA, the CDR3 is TGCAGTGCGAACGCCCCGGGACAGGACCCACCCTACGAGCAGTACTTC. Its protein is CSANAPGQDPPYEQYF.

This clonotype was observed many times. This sequence joins TRBV7-2 and TRBJ1-4; D unresolved. The CDR3 loop spans 14 amino acids. CDR1 and CDR2 (germline): SGHTA, FQGNSA. V was clipped by 5 bases and J by 7 bases, with 14 bases between them. CDR3 DNA: TGTGCCAGCAGCCACGGCCAGCCTAGTGAAAAACTGTTTTTT. Its translation: CASSHGQPSEKLFF.

This clonotype was picked up a small number of times. J is TRBJ2-1 and V is TRBV18, with D possibly being TRBD2 (6 bases). CDR3 length: 16 amino acids. Deletions cut 11 bases from V and 6 bases from J, with 26 bases between. Germline V gene sequence: CDR1 KGHSH, CDR2 LQKENI. In nucleotides, the CDR3 is TGTGCCGCATCAATCTCTTGGGCCGGGGGTTCCAATGAGCAGTTCTTC. This translates into CAASISWAGGSNEQFF.

This clonotype was detected a few times. The chain is built from TRBV11-1 and TRBJ2-7, with D tentatively TRBD2 (6 bases). The CDR3 has 14 amino acids. Trimming removed 3 bases from V and 2 bases from J, with 11 bases in between. Germline V gene sequence: CDR1 SGHAT, CDR2 FQDESV (reference sequence). CDR3 amino acids: CASSFPGEAYEQYF. In DNA form, the CDR3 reads TGTGCCAGCAGCTTCCCGGGGGAAGCCTACGAGCAGTACTTC.

This clonotype appeared a few times. This sequence joins TRBV7-9 and TRBJ1-5, with D possibly being TRBD1 (5 bases). Germline CDR1 and CDR2: SEHNR and FQNEAQ (reference sequence). CDR3 length: 14 amino acids. Trimming removed 5 bases at V and 4 bases at J, with 12 bases between. The CDR3 protein is CASSPWGPNQPQHF. CDR3 sequence (DNA): TGTGCCAGCAGCCCCTGGGGCCCAAATCAGCCCCAGCATTTT.

This clonotype was seen ten or more times. CDR3 DNA sequence: TGTGCCAGCAGCCAGACCCCTGTGGAAGAGACCCAGTACTTC. Encoded protein: CASSQTPVEETQYF. This chain links TRBV3-1 with TRBJ2-5; D unresolved. Trimming took 3 bases from V and 3 from J, leaving 11 bases between them. Germline values: CDR1 LGHDT, CDR2 YNNKEL (reference sequence). The CDR3 covers 14 residues.

This chain uses TRBV4-1 with TRBJ2-1; D unclear. This CDR3 is built from 15 residues. Trimming took 2 bases from V and 2 from J, leaving 10 bases between them. Germline V gene data show CDR1 as MGHRA and CDR2 as YSYEKL. The CDR3 here is CASSQSLGTYNEQFF. CDR3 nucleotides: TGCGCCAGCAGCCAATCTCTCGGAACCTACAATGAGCAGTTCTTC.

In this sample, this clonotype turned up a few times. V is TRBV11-2 and J is TRBJ2-7; 13 bases agree with TRBD2. Losses at the gene ends were 0 bases for V and 2 bases for J; bases not matched to a gene: 1. Germline V gives CDR1 SGHAT, CDR2 FQNNGV. The CDR3 is 16 residues long. The CDR3 region has the DNA TGTGCCAGCAGCTTAGAAGGACTAGCGGGGGCCTACGAGCAGTACTTC. Residues: CASSLEGLAGAYEQYF.

This clonotype was observed a few times. The J gene is TRBJ2-3, the V gene TRBV3-1; possibly TRBD2 for D (5 bases). The CDR3 spans 15 residues. V gave up 3 bases and J gave up 0 bases, with 10 bases separating them. Germline V gene data show CDR1 as LGHDT and CDR2 as YNNKEL (reference sequence). The CDR3 spells CASSQRAGSTDTQYF. As DNA, the CDR3 is TGTGCCAGCAGCCAGAGGGCTGGGAGCACAGATACGCAGTATTTT.

A note on this clonotype: This may be a read error, as it is one base from a much larger clone. This likely comes from a read error, as the CDR3 has no conserved phenylalanine or tryptophan at its end. The genes are TRBV20-1 and TRBJ2-7; 7 nucleotides line up with TRBD2. The CDR3 has 16 residues. Germline loops: CDR1 DFQATT, CDR2 SNEGSKA (reference sequence). After removal of 1 base from V and 3 bases from J, the junction contained 12 bases not matched to a gene. In DNA, the CDR3 is TGCAGTGCTAGAGGCCGAATGAGCGGGAAAGGCTACGAGCAGTACCTC. It yields the protein CSARGRMSGKGYEQYL.

This sequence joins TRBV12-3 or TRBV12-4 and TRBJ1-1, with D unclear. The CDR3 length is 14 residues. Trimming removed 4 bases at V and 5 bases at J, with 14 bases between. CDR3 DNA sequence: TGTGCCAGCAGTTCACTGGAGATTGGTACTGAAGCTTTCTTT. Amino acids: CASSSLEIGTEAFF.

Details on this clonotype: Just one base apart from a much larger clone, this may be a read error. The rearrangement joins TRBV12-3 or TRBV12-4 to TRBJ1-6, with 7 bases fitting TRBD1. Trimming took 6 bases from V and 6 from J; bases not matched to a gene: 5. The CDR3 is 14 amino acids. CDR3 sequence: CASRGTAFNSPLHF. The CDR3 nucleotides read TGTGCCAGCAGAGGGACAGCCTTTAATTCACCCCTCCACTTT.